This T cell receptor beta chain is from a study of CD8 T cells in ankylosing spondylitis. Findings and caveats of the study: Blood from ankylosing spondylitis patients appeared to carry a characteristic roughly 8-variant TCR beta motif. Disease-associated clones were reportedly significantly overrepresented in matched ankylosing spondylitis synovial fluid.

There are 13 residues in the CDR3. Germline loops: CDR1 DFQATT, CDR2 SNEGSKA (reference sequence). The germline V and J ends were trimmed by 7 bases and 2 bases, with 11 bases remaining between them. This clonotype was seen many times. Its antigen remains unidentified. Libraries of TCR beta came from quantitative 5'-RACE with molecular barcodes. TCRdb passed the 5' RACE reads through MiXCR, listing each CDR3 protein once. The table lists 800,000 to 900,000 distinct CDR3 sequences, roughly 10% of them singletons. The specimen sequenced was blood, either unsorted or a sorted T cell fraction (not recorded which). This rearrangement joins TRBV20-1 to TRBJ2-2; D might be TRBD1 (6 bases). This receptor was obtained from a male donor with ankylosing spondylitis. CDR3 DNA: TGCAGTGTGGACAGAGACAACACCGGGGAGCTGTTTTTT. Translated, it gives CSVDRDNTGELFF.